These 22 T cell receptor beta chains originate from one sample sequenced in a study of blood T cell repertoires in COVID-19. Assay used: immunoSEQ multiplex PCR; TCRdb lists only in-frame clones, some missing. In the table there are tens of thousands of clones, 70% to 85% of which are singletons. The sequencing sample was made of peripheral blood. The receptors here all came from a human donor in a cohort sampled during active COVID-19.

This clone appeared a few times. CDR3 in amino acids: CASSRLGSEAFF. The CDR3 DNA sequence: TGTGCCAGCAGTCGCCTAGGCTCAGAAGCTTTCTTT. The chain employs TRBV6-2 or TRBV6-3 and TRBJ1-1, with unresolved D. Germline-derived CDR1 and CDR2 are MNHEY and SVGEGT. CDR3 length equals 12 residues. Trimming cost V 5 bases and J 8 bases, with 12 bases left between them.

This clone counts as medium-sized. This sequence joins TRBV3-1 (or the pseudogene TRBV3-2) and TRBJ1-1; a weak D match, TRBD1 (6 bases). This CDR3 region has 14 residues. V lost 4 bases and J lost 4, with 13 bases in between. Germline loops: CDR1 LGHDT, CDR2 YNNKEL (reference sequence). This chain's CDR3 is CASSLNSGVTEAFF. CDR3 nucleotides: TGTGCCAGCAGCCTTAATTCAGGGGTCACTGAAGCTTTCTTT.

The chain links TRBV4-3 to TRBJ2-5; perhaps TRBD1 as D (6 bases). This CDR3 has 15 amino acids. CDR1 and CDR2 (germline): LGHNA, YSLEER. V lost 4 bases and J 1 base, leaving 13 bases between the germline ends. DNA for the CDR3: TGCGCCAGCAGCCTGGACGGGACACGCCAAGAGACCCAGTACTTC. Translation gives CASSLDGTRQETQYF.

The count of this clone is one. V and J are TRBV6-6 and TRBJ1-2; D is possibly TRBD1 (6 bases). The germline V and J ends were trimmed by 5 bases and 7 bases, with 11 bases remaining between them. The germline gives CDR1 MNHNY, CDR2 SVGAGI (reference sequence). The CDR3 length is 12 residues. CDR3 residues: CASSRQVGGYTF. The CDR3 nucleotides read TGTGCCAGCAGTCGACAGGTCGGTGGCTACACCTTC.

The chain joins TRBV5-1 to TRBJ2-7; 8 bases align to TRBD2. The CDR3 sequence is 14 residues long. J gave up 3 bases and V 0 bases, and 2 bases lay outside the gene matches. CDR1 is SGHRS and CDR2 is YFSETQ in the germline V gene. CDR3 region: CASSLGAGGYEQYF. The CDR3 coding sequence is TGCGCCAGCAGCTTGGGGGCGGGGGGCTACGAGCAGTACTTC.

This chain links TRBV21-1 with TRBJ2-2; TRBD2 is the table's D call, not checked against the DNA. TRBV21-1 is designated a pseudogene. This CDR3 is built from 15 residues. CDR3 nucleotide sequence: TGTGCCACCCGACCTAGCGGGGGGGCGGTCGGGGAGCTGTTTTTT. Translating it yields CATRPSGGAVGELFF.

The chain couples TRBV13 to TRBJ1-6; D ambiguous. Trimming took off 0 bases at V and 8 bases at J, with 20 bases between the two ends. The CDR3 extends over 18 amino acids. Germline CDR1 PRHDT, CDR2 FYEKMQ (reference sequence). Here the CDR3 reads CASSLGQLPGGSDSPLHF. CDR3 nucleotides: TGTGCCAGCAGCTTAGGGCAGCTACCCGGAGGTTCGGATTCACCCCTCCACTTT.

This rearrangement joins TRBV6-6 to TRBJ2-3; perhaps TRBD1 as D (5 bases). Trimming left V 2 bases short and J 1 base short, with 13 bases between. Germline CDR1 is MNHNY and CDR2 is SVGAGI (reference sequence). There are 16 residues in the CDR3. The CDR3 region is CASSYPPVTGTDTQYF. CDR3 coding DNA: TGTGCCAGCAGTTACCCCCCCGTGACAGGCACAGATACGCAGTATTTT.

The V gene is TRBV9, the J gene TRBJ1-3; D is uncertain. Germline V gene data show CDR1 as SGDLS and CDR2 as YYNGEE. Trimming cost V 4 bases and J 1 base, with 18 bases left between them. The CDR3 length is 17 residues. The CDR3 spells CASSPALSTSSGNTIYF. The CDR3 bases are TGTGCCAGCAGCCCTGCGCTGTCCACCTCTTCTGGAAACACCATATATTTT.

The J gene is TRBJ2-3, the V gene TRBV7-2, with no clear D. The CDR3 extends over 12 amino acids. CDR1 SGHTA and CDR2 FQGNSA come from the germline V gene. Trimming left V 4 bases short and J 3 bases short, with 5 bases between. This CDR3 reads CASSSRTDTQYF. CDR3 nucleotides: TGTGCCAGCAGCTCGCGTACAGATACGCAGTATTTT.

J is TRBJ2-5 and V is TRBV5-4, with a tentative D call TRBD2 (5 bases). Per germline, CDR1 SGHNT and CDR2 YYREEE (reference sequence). V gave up 1 base and J gave up 1 base, with 5 bases separating them. The CDR3 contains 13 residues. CDR3 sequence: CASSLLAQETQYF. The CDR3 DNA sequence: TGTGCCAGCAGCTTGCTAGCCCAAGAGACCCAGTACTTC.

This chain links TRBV30 with TRBJ2-3; TRBD2 matches 15 bases. With V trimmed by 4 bases and J by 7 bases, 6 bases remained unmatched. From germline, CDR1 is GTSNPN and CDR2 SVGIG (reference sequence). The CDR3 is made up of 15 amino acids. The CDR3 loop is CAWNIGTSGGNTQYF. CDR3 DNA sequence: TGTGCCTGGAATATTGGGACTAGCGGGGGGAATACGCAGTATTTT.

The J gene is TRBJ1-1, the V gene TRBV6-6; D not certain. The germline V and J ends were trimmed by 4 bases and 6 bases, with 9 bases remaining between them. The CDR3 has 12 residues. Germline lookup yields CDR1 MNHNY and CDR2 SVGAGI (reference sequence). The CDR3 nucleotides read TGTGCCAGCAGTTCCAGGAATGCTGAAGCTTTCTTT. Protein: CASSSRNAEAFF.

This chain uses TRBV14 with TRBJ2-7; possibly TRBD1 for D (6 bases). The CDR3 is 17 residues long. From germline, CDR1 is SGHDN and CDR2 FVKESK. V was trimmed by 0 bases and J by 5 bases, leaving 20 bases between them. DNA for the CDR3: TGTGCCAGCAGCCAAGATTCGTGGGCAGGGGATAGGGACGAGCAGTACTTC. This encodes CASSQDSWAGDRDEQYF.

J is TRBJ1-6 and V is TRBV3-1 (or the pseudogene TRBV3-2), with TRBD1 matching over 7 bases. Germline V lookup: CDR1 LGHDT, CDR2 YNNKEL (reference sequence). The CDR3 extends over 15 amino acids. Trimming removed 6 bases from V and 6 bases from J; junction bases left unmatched: 8. The CDR3 protein is CASSRRGDSNSPLHF. The CDR3 region has the DNA TGTGCCAGCAGTAGACGAGGGGACAGTAATTCACCCCTCCACTTT.

J is TRBJ2-5 and V is TRBV4-2, with TRBD2 identical over 7 bases. CDR1 LGHNA and CDR2 YNFKEQ come from the germline V gene. Germline trimming cut 2 bases from V and 5 bases from J; bases unmatched to any gene: 5. There are 14 residues in the CDR3. The CDR3 is CASSQRGGGETQYF. CDR3 bases: TGTGCCAGCAGCCAACGCGGGGGAGGGGAGACCCAGTACTTC.

This clone was counted a single time. The chain uses TRBV5-1 and TRBJ2-2, with 9 bases identical to TRBD1. Trimming removed 5 bases from V and 1 base from J; junction bases left unmatched: 6. In germline, CDR1 is SGHRS, CDR2 YFSETQ. The CDR3 runs to 16 residues. The CDR3 DNA follows: TGCGCCAGCAGTTCACGACAGGGGGGGAACACCGGGGAGCTGTTTTTT. Amino acids: CASSSRQGGNTGELFF.

This chain joins TRBV6-5 and TRBJ1-1, with D possibly being TRBD1 (5 bases). The CDR3 loop spans 13 amino acids. V lost 8 bases, J lost 4 bases, and 14 bases lay in between. Germline V gene lookup returns CDR1 MNHEY and CDR2 SVGAGI. The CDR3 DNA is TGTGCCAGCGCGGGGGAAAGGGTCACTGAAGCTTTCTTT. Translation: CASAGERVTEAFF.

This clone is medium-sized. The chain employs TRBV5-3 and TRBJ2-6, with 11 positions matching TRBD1. TRBV5-3 carries the ORF label, with uncertain function. There are 20 residues in the CDR3. V trimming: 3 bases; J trimming: 0 bases; junction bases outside the gene matches: 11. This CDR3 reads CARSSTGQGAFGSGANVLTF. In DNA, the CDR3 is TGTGCCAGAAGCTCTACTGGACAGGGGGCCTTCGGCTCTGGGGCCAACGTCCTGACTTTC.

This clone was detected a few times. This chain links TRBV7-6 with TRBJ2-5; D might be TRBD2 (5 bases). Trimming removed 5 bases at V and 5 bases at J, with 24 bases between. This CDR3 is 17 amino acids long. Looked up from germline, CDR1 is SGHVS and CDR2 is FNYEAQ. The CDR3, as DNA: TGTGCCAGCAGCGGAGGACCGAGGACTCGATTTGGGGAGACCCAGTACTTC. The encoded protein is CASSGGPRTRFGETQYF.

The chain is built from TRBV5-1 and TRBJ2-7; a possible D gene is TRBD2 (5 bases). The germline CDR1 and CDR2 sequences are SGHRS and YFSETQ. The CDR3 sequence is 14 residues long. V was trimmed by 0 bases and J by 6 bases, leaving 13 bases between them. The CDR3 spells CASSLGGSGGEQYF. The DNA of the CDR3 is TGCGCCAGCAGCTTGGGAGGTAGTGGAGGCGAGCAGTACTTC.

This chain connects TRBV28 to TRBJ1-2; tentatively, D is TRBD1 (6 bases). The CDR3 totals 14 residues. Between the trimmed V and J ends, which lost 9 bases and 6 bases, there was a span of 20 bases. CDR1 and CDR2 from the germline V gene are MDHEN and SYDVKM. The CDR3 sequence is CASNTQGRSDGYTF. The CDR3 coding sequence is TGTGCCAGTAACACTCAGGGGAGATCTGATGGCTACACCTTC.